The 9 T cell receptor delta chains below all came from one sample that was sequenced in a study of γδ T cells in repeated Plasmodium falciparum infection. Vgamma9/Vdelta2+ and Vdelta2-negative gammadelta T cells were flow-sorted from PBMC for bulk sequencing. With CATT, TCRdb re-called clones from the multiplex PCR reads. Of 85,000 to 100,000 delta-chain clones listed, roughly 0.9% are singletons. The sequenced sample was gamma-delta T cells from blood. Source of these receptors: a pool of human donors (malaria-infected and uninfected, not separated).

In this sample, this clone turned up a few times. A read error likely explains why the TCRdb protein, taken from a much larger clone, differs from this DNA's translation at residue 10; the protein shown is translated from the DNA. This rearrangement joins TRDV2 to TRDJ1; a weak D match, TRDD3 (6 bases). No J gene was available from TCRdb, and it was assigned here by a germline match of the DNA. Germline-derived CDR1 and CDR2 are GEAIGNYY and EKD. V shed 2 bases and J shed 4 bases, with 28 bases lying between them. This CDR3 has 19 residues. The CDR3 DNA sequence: TGTGCCTGTGACATTGTCGTACCTGGGGAATACCGAGAGAGCGATAAACTCATCTTT. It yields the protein CACDIVVPGEYRESDKLIF.

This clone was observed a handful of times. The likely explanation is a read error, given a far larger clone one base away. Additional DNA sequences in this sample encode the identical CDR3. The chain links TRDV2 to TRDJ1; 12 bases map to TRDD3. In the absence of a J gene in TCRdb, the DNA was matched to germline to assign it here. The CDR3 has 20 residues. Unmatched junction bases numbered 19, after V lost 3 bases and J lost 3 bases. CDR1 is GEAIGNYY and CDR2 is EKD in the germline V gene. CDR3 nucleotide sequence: TGTGCCTGTGACCCGCTTTATGTTACTGGGGGATACACTTCATCCGATAAACTCATCTTT. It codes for CACDPLYVTGGYTSSDKLIF.

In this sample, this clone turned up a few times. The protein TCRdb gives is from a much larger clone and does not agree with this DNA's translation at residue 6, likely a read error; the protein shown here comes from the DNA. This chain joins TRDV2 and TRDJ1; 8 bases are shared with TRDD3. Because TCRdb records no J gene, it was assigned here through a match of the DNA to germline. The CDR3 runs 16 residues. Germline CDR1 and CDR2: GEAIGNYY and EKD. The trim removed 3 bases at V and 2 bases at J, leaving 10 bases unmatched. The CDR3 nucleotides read TGTGCCTGTGACGGACCGGGGGATAGCGGAACCGATAAACTCATCTTT. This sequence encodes CACDGPGDSGTDKLIF.

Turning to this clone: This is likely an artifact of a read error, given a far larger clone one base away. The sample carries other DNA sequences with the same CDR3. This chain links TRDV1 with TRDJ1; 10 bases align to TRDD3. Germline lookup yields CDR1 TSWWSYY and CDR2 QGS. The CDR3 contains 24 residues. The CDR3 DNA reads TGTGCTCTTGGGGAAGGGCTTCCTAGGTTGATTTACTGGGGGATCCCCCTTAACACCGATAAGCTCATCTTT. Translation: CALGEGLPRLIYWGIPLNTDKLIF.

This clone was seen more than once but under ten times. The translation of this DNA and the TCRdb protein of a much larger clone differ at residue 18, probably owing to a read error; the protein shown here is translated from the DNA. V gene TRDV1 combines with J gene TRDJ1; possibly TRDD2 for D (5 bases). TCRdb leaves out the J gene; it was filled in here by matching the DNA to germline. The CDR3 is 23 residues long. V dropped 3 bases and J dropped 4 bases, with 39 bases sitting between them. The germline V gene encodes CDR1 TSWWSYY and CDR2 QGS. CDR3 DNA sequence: TGTGCTCTTGGGGACCCCCTCTCTACGGCCCCAACCTACGTCCATCAGTACATCGATAAACTCATCTTT. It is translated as CALGDPLSTAPTYVHQYIDKLIF.

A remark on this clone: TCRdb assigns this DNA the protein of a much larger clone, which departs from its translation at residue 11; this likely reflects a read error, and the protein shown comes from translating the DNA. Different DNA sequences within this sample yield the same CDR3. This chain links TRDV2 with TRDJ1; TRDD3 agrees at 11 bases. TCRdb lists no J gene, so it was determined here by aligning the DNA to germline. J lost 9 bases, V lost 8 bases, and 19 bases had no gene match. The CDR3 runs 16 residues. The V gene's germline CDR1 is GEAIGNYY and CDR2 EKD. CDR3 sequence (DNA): TGTGCCTCTCCCCTCAACGTACTGGGGGATATGTTGGAACTCATCTTT. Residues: CASPLNVLGDMLELIF.

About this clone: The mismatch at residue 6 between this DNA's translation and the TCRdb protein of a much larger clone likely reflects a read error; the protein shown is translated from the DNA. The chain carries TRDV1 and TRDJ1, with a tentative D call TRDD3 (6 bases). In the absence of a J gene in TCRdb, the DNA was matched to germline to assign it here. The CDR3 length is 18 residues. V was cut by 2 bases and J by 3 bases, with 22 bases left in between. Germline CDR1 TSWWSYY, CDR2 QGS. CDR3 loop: CALGEGRVRLGIPDKLIF. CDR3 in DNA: TGTGCTCTTGGGGAAGGTCGGGTACGTTTGGGGATTCCCGATAAACTCATCTTT.

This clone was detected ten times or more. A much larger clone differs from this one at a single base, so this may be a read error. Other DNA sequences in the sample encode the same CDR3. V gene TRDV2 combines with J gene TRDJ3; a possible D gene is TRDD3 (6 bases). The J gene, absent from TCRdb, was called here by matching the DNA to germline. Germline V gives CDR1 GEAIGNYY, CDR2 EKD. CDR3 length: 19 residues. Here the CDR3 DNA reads TGTGCCTGCGACACAAGTAGGGGGACAGGCTCCTGGGACACCCGACAGATGTTTTTC. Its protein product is CACDTSRGTGSWDTRQMFF.

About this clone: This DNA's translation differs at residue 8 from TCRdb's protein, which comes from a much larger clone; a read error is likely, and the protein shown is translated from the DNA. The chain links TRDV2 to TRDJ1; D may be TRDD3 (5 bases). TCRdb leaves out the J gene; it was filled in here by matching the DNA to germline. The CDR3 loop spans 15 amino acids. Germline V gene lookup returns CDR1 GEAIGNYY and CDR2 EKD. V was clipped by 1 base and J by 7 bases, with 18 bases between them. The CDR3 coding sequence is TGTGCCTGTGACACGAAGGGGAATCCTGGCGGTAAACTCATCTTT. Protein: CACDTKGNPGGKLIF.